The subject of this entry is one T cell receptor (beta chain). CDR1 is SGHAT and CDR2 is FQNNGV in the germline V gene. Trimming cost V 1 base and J 4 bases; bases outside gene matches: 5. The CDR3 runs to 15 residues. The data belong to a study of technical replicates of blood from a handful of donors. TCRdb keeps only in-frame clones here, not all; method: immunoSEQ multiplex PCR. The sample lists under 100,000 clones; 90% to 95% were seen once. This receptor was taken from a human donor in good health. Sequenced: T cells isolated from PBMCs. The chain links TRBV11-2 to TRBJ2-3, with TRBD2 identical over 7 bases. DNA of the CDR3: TGTGCCAGCAGCTTAGGGGGGGGGTCCGCAGATACGCAGTATTTT. Its protein product is CASSLGGGSADTQYF.